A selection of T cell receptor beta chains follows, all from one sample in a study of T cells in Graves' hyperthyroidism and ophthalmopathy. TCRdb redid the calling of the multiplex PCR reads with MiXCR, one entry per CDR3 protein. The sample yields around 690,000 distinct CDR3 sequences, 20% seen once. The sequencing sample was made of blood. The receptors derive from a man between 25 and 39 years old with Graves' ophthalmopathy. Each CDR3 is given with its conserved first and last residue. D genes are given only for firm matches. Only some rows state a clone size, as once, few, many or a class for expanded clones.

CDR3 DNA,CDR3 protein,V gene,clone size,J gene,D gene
TGTGCCTGGAGTGAGGCGCGGAATTCACCCCTCCACTTT,CAWSEARNSPLHF,TRBV30,.,TRBJ1-6,.
TGTGTCAGCAGTTTATCGGCGGGACAGGGGTTCGGCGAGCAGTACTTC,CVSSLSAGQGFGEQYF,TRBV28,.,TRBJ2-7,TRBD1
TGTGCCAGCAGTATAGACAGGGCGGGAGTAGAGACCCAGTACTTC,CASSIDRAGVETQYF,TRBV6-1,.,TRBJ2-5,.
TGTGCCAGCAGCCAAGATTGGGCGCGACCCTTTAGAGAAAATGAGCAGTTCTTC,CASSQDWARPFRENEQFF,TRBV3-1,few,TRBJ2-1,.
TGTGCCATCAGTGGAGGGAGTGGACAGACGGGCGATGAGCAGTTCTTC,CAISGGSGQTGDEQFF,TRBV10-3,few,TRBJ2-1,.
TGCAGTGCGAAGATACAGGGCGAACCCCTCCACTTT,CSAKIQGEPLHF,TRBV20-1,many,TRBJ1-6,.
TGCAGTGCAAAAGGACTAGCGTCGAATGAGCAGTTCTTC,CSAKGLASNEQFF,TRBV20-1,many,TRBJ2-1,TRBD2
TGTGCCAGTAGGGGGGGGACCAATCAGCCCCAGCATTTT,CASRGGTNQPQHF,TRBV19,.,TRBJ1-5,.
TGTGCCAGCAGCCCGCTAGGATTACACACAGATACGCAGTATTTT,CASSPLGLHTDTQYF,TRBV7-3,.,TRBJ2-3,.
TGTGCCAGCAGCCGGGGGGCAAAAGTAGAGCTGTTTTTT,CASSRGAKVELFF,TRBV5-8,.,TRBJ2-2,.
TGTGCCAGCAGCTTAGCGCTAGTGCGGGGAGAAAAACTGTTTTTT,CASSLALVRGEKLFF,TRBV7-9,.,TRBJ1-4,.
TGCGCCAGCAGCCAAGTAGAGGGGGGATTTCAGAACACCGGGGAGCTGTTTTTT,CASSQVEGGFQNTGELFF,TRBV4-3,.,TRBJ2-2,.
TGTGCCAGCAGTTCCCGCGGGGGGGGTAACTATGGCTACACCTTC,CASSSRGGGNYGYTF,TRBV28,many,TRBJ1-2,.
TGTGCCAGCCTAGGGTCGGGCGGAACTACGAACACCGGGGAGCTGTTTTTT,CASLGSGGTTNTGELFF,TRBV11-2,many,TRBJ2-2,.
TGTGCCAGCAGTTACTCGTCGAGGTCACCCCTCCACTTT,CASSYSSRSPLHF,TRBV6-5,.,TRBJ1-6,.